This T cell receptor beta chain was sequenced for a study of radiotherapy plus CTLA-4 blockade in lung cancer. Overall study context: Disease control was seen in 30% to 35% of patients, objective responses in 15% to 20%. Whole-study results and caveats: The best prediction of response reportedly came from early blood T cell clone dynamics, with interferon-beta. Radiotherapy plus ipilimumab was followed by expansion in blood of tumor-derived TCR clones.

The CDR3 consists of 15 residues. Germline V CDR1 and CDR2: LNHDA, SQIVND (reference sequence). The V end lost 0 bases, the J end lost 2 bases, and 8 bases lay between the germline ends. Focal radiation with ipilimumab CTLA-4 blockade was given to patients with chemo-refractory metastatic non-small-cell lung cancer. The protocol was immunoSEQ multiplex PCR, while the TCRdb copy is restricted to in-frame clones and leaves out a portion. The data hold roughly 57,000 clones, with around four fifths observed a single time. Worth noting for this clone: Its antigen is still unknown.

The sequences come from peripheral blood, collected from a patient treated with radiotherapy plus ipilimumab. The clonotype was recovered from a human donor with non-small cell lung cancer whose response to radiotherapy plus ipilimumab could not be evaluated. The chain is built from TRBV19 and TRBJ1-3; the D is unclear. CDR3 amino acids: CASSIDPGTGNTIYF. The DNA for the CDR3 is TGTGCCAGTAGTATAGATCCGGGTACTGGAAACACCATATATTTT.